Listed below are T cell receptor beta chains from one sample, sequenced in a study of blood T cell repertoires in COVID-19. This table comes from immunoSEQ multiplex PCR, and its TCRdb copy is limited to in-frame clones, with some not included. The table includes 300,000 or so clones, about nine tenths detected once. Sequencing was performed on PBMCs or T cells enriched from blood (not recorded which). The receptors stem from a young woman who had recovered from COVID-19. CDR3s include the opening cysteine and the closing phenylalanine or tryptophan. A D gene is named only where the DNA matches it firmly. Some rows have no size entry. The others give once, few or many, or a class for an expanded clone.

>-|12|-|TRBV7-8|TRBJ2-5
CASSFVGETQYF
TGTGCCAGCAGCTTTGTCGGGGAGACCCAGTACTTC
>-|14|-|TRBV6-5|TRBJ2-7
CASSYGQGSYEQYF
TGTGCCAGCAGTTACGGGCAGGGTAGCTACGAGCAGTACTTC
>-|16|-|TRBV6-1|TRBJ1-5
CASSGPRGGSNQPQHF
TGTGCCAGCAGTGGCCCCCGGGGGGGAAGCAATCAGCCCCAGCATTTT
>-|15|TRBD1|TRBV20-1|TRBJ1-1
CSASWAGQGSTEAFF
TGCAGTGCTAGTTGGGCGGGACAGGGAAGTACTGAAGCTTTCTTT
>-|18|TRBD2|TRBV4-2|TRBJ2-1
CASSQDLVGAGGRNEQFF
TGTGCCAGCAGCCAAGATCTGGTCGGGGCGGGAGGTAGGAATGAGCAGTTCTTC
>-|16|TRBD2|TRBV4-2|TRBJ2-3
CASSLRREFSTDTQYF
TGTGCCAGCAGCCTGAGGCGGGAGTTTAGCACAGATACGCAGTATTTT
>-|17|-|TRBV7-9|TRBJ1-3
CASSLARGGTSGNTIYF
TGTGCCAGCAGCTTAGCACGGGGAGGGACCTCTGGAAACACCATATATTTT
>-|15|-|TRBV18|TRBJ1-4
CASSPPGQSNEKLFF
TGTGCCAGCTCACCACCGGGACAAAGTAATGAAAAACTGTTTTTT
>-|17|-|TRBV11-2|TRBJ1-3
CASSLAFAGASGNTIYF
TGTGCCAGCAGCTTAGCATTCGCGGGGGCGTCTGGAAACACCATATATTTT
>medium-sized|14|TRBD1|TRBV19|TRBJ2-1
CASRKTGGNNEQFF
TGTGCCAGTAGGAAGACAGGGGGGAATAATGAGCAGTTCTTC
>-|16|-|TRBV4-1|TRBJ2-7
CASSQVEQGGRDEQYF
TGCGCCAGCAGCCAAGTCGAGCAGGGCGGTAGAGACGAGCAGTACTTC
>-|14|-|TRBV6-4|TRBJ1-1
CASSDSGDNGQAFF
TGTGCCAGCAGTGACTCTGGGGACAACGGGCAAGCTTTCTTT
>-|16|TRBD1|TRBV24-1|TRBJ2-3
CATSEGTGFSTDTQYF
TGTGCCACCAGCGAAGGGACAGGGTTTAGCACAGATACGCAGTATTTT
>-|15|-|TRBV11-1|TRBJ1-1
CASSFFNDRRTEAFF
TGTGCCAGCAGCTTCTTCAACGACAGGAGAACTGAAGCTTTCTTT
>-|14|-|TRBV19|TRBJ1-2
CASSTDGGPYGYTF
TGTGCCAGTAGTACGGACGGAGGTCCCTATGGCTACACCTTC